The following is a TCR beta chain sequence with its context. Its target antigen remains unknown. Base qualities are missing; no much larger clone stands one base away. Trimming accounts for 0 bases at V and 5 bases at J, while the number of junction bases matched to no gene is 8. The CDR3 measures 15 amino acids from cysteine to phenylalanine. Only CDR3 DNA remains: 45 bases, in frame from the first base. According to the germline V gene (reference sequence), CDR1 reads GTSNPN and CDR2 reads SVGIG. The donors were healthy, HIV-negative adults who had no recently reported acute infections or vaccinations. Every donor was a Caucasian adult living in Nashville, Tennessee, USA. CD4+ T cells were enriched by magnetic negative selection, after which naive cells were positively selected on CD45RA and the negative fraction was taken as the memory subset. Blood was obtained by leukapheresis, after which PBMCs were separated by Ficoll-Histopaque density gradient centrifugation and cryopreserved in liquid nitrogen vapor phase. Purity and quantity of every magnetically sorted T cell population were checked by analytical flow cytometry. Genomic DNA was isolated from every sorted fraction and measured by UV absorbance on a Nanodrop 2000c.

These data are taken from a study of shared clonotypes between healthy human individuals (TCRdb year 2020). Broadly, across the study: The cohort comprised two women and a few men aged 18 to 49 years. To increase sequencing depth and limit assay-specific biases, different laboratories used diverse techniques to prepare libraries and sequence TCR repertoires. The study deeply sequenced blood TCR repertoires of about 5 healthy adults to estimate repertoire size and the extent of clonotype sharing between individuals. Per donor, three plates each were used for CD4 naive and CD4 memory, two for CD8 naive, and one for CD8 memory. Per donor, leukapheresis produced somewhere between about 0.94 and 9.5 billion PBMCs.

What the work shows at the level of the full study, not this receptor alone: Sampling was restricted to blood, and TCR repertoires in tissues likely differ from the TCR repertoires found in blood. Because the study included a small number of donors, the genetic and exposure-history diversity represented was limited. Pairwise subsampling led to the expectation that sequencing depth would affect the degree of clonotype sharing among donors. Higher generation probabilities were observed for clonotypes shared by all four sorted-subset donors than for non-shared clonotypes. Naive subsets generally had larger estimated clonotype richness than memory subsets did. Across a handful of donors, 5% to 6% of naive CD4, 3% to 3.5% of naive CD8, 2.3% of memory CD4, and around 0.4% of memory CD8 clonotypes were shared. Rarefaction of sorted-subset datasets indicated incomplete sequencing despite the large sequencing depth.

Using the deep immunoSEQ assay, TCR CDR3 regions were amplified from genomic DNA by multiplex PCR. For each cell subset, the extracted genomic DNA was distributed evenly across all wells of several immunoSEQ 96-well plates, and each plate served as one replicate. For sorted subsets, each replicate PCR was loaded with approximately 190 ng genomic DNA, equivalent to approximately 33,000 T cell genomes. Purified libraries were quantified with a Qubit 3.0 fluorometer, sized on a Bioanalyzer 2100, and re-quantified with the KAPA Library Quantification kit. Every immunoSEQ 96-well plate was sequenced on a separate single-read 150-cycle Illumina NextSeq 550 flow cell. From the authors' description of their analysis: Because the immunoSEQ output held only junctional sequences and lacked quality scores, the filtering could not match the filtering applied to full-length reads. To assign V/J genes and CDR3, sequences were annotated against IMGT germline references using PyIR, a Python wrapper for IgBLAST v1.9. Reads with weak V/J assignments (E-value above 1e-6), missing CDR3, stop codons, out-of-frame junctions, or ambiguous translated residues were removed. V3J clonotypes were defined by identical inferred V gene, J gene, and CDR3 amino acid sequence. Percentage overlap between repertoires was computed as shared unique clonotypes divided by the size of the smaller repertoire. Three approaches were used to assess repertoire richness: RTK rarefaction, the Chao1 estimator, and Recon v2.1 estimates of unobserved clonotypes. Generation probabilities for all TCRbeta clonotypes obtained by the gDNA method from a handful of donors were computed using OLGA. TCRdb took over this immuneACCESS table, retaining in-frame rearrangements with V and J assigned. Such tables are incomplete; in checked studies, under half of the missing clones stem from an unresolved V gene, and the remainder is unexplained. V, J and clone size reflect that table, while D and trimming were determined from the DNA. The sample has fewer than 850,000 clones on record, about three quarters of them singletons. Jointly, the top ten make up 1.8% of the sample.

What was sequenced was memory CD4+ T cells sorted from blood. The cell subset or site label for this specimen denotes: CD45RA-negative fraction. This TCR derives from a young woman in good health. Rearrangement joined TRBV30 to TRBJ2-3; 7 central bases correspond to TRBD2. This receptor carries the CDR3 CAWSVASGGGDTQYF. In nucleotides, the sequence is TGTGCCTGGAGTGTGGCTAGCGGAGGTGGAGATACGCAGTATTTT.